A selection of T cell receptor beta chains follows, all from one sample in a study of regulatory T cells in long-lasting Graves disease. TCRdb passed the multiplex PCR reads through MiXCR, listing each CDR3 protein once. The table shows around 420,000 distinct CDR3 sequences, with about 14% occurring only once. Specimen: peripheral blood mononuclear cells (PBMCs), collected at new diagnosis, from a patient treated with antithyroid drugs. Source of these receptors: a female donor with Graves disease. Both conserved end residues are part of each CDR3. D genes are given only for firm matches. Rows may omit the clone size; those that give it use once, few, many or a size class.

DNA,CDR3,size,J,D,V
TGTGCCAGCAGCTTGATCCAGCGGGAGGTGGGTGAGCAGTTCTTC,CASSLIQREVGEQFF,NA,TRBJ2-1,TRBD2,TRBV5-5
TGCAGCGCCCCGGGACTAGTAAGCAATGAGCAGTTCTTC,CSAPGLVSNEQFF,few,TRBJ2-1,TRBD2,TRBV29-1
TGTGCCGGCAGCACTAGAGGAGATACGCAGTATTTT,CAGSTRGDTQYF,NA,TRBJ2-3,NA,TRBV12-3/TRBV12-4
TGCGCCAGCAGCCACGCCCCGGACAGGCGGAACGGCAATCAGCCCCAGCATTTT,CASSHAPDRRNGNQPQHF,many,TRBJ1-5,TRBD1,TRBV4-1
TGTGCCACCAGTGACCCCCGGCGCGGGAAGGAGACCCAGTACTTC,CATSDPRRGKETQYF,few,TRBJ2-5,NA,TRBV24-1
TGTGCCTGGAGTTCCCTAGCGGATCTTTACAATGAGCAGTTCTTC,CAWSSLADLYNEQFF,many,TRBJ2-1,TRBD2,TRBV30
TGTGCCAGCTCACCACCGACGAGGGCCGATACGCAGTATTTT,CASSPPTRADTQYF,many,TRBJ2-3,NA,TRBV18
TGCGCCAGCAGTCAGTCTCGACAGGGAAGCTATGGCTACACCTTC,CASSQSRQGSYGYTF,many,TRBJ1-2,TRBD1,TRBV4-1
TGCAGTGCTACCACGGAGGGGGACAGGTTCTCCCTCCAAGGAAACACCATATATTTT,CSATTEGDRFSLQGNTIYF,many,TRBJ1-3,TRBD1,TRBV20-1
TGCAGTGCCAACCCTAGCGGGAGTGAACTCAATGAGCAGTTCTTC,CSANPSGSELNEQFF,many,TRBJ2-1,TRBD2,TRBV20-1
TGTGCCAGCAGCGTAGGGGTCACGGCGGGCACTGAAGCTTTCTTT,CASSVGVTAGTEAFF,many,TRBJ1-1,NA,TRBV9
TGTGCCAGCAGTAAGCTAGCGGGAGGAACCTACAATGAGCAGTTCTTC,CASSKLAGGTYNEQFF,many,TRBJ2-1,TRBD2,TRBV6-4
TGTGCCAGCAGGCTTGGGCAGGGCTTCAATCAGCCCCAGCATTTT,CASRLGQGFNQPQHF,NA,TRBJ1-5,NA,TRBV2
TGTGCCAGCAGTTTCGGGACAGGGTCCAACAATGAGCAGTTCTTC,CASSFGTGSNNEQFF,NA,TRBJ2-1,TRBD1,TRBV28
TGCGCCAGCAGGTCAACGGCTCGGAGCGATCAGCCCCAGCATTTT,CASRSTARSDQPQHF,many,TRBJ1-5,NA,TRBV5-1
TGCGCCAGCAGCATGGCAGCAGGCCTTACAGGGGGCCCGCAAGAGACCCAGTACTTC,CASSMAAGLTGGPQETQYF,NA,TRBJ2-5,TRBD1,TRBV5-1
TGTGCCAGCAGTGTACTAGCGGGAGTACCCCCGTTCTTC,CASSVLAGVPPFF,NA,TRBJ2-1,TRBD2,TRBV12-3/TRBV12-4
TGTGCCATCAGTGGGACTAGCAGGTACAATGAGCAGTTCTTC,CAISGTSRYNEQFF,many,TRBJ2-1,TRBD2,TRBV10-3
TGTGCCAGCTCAGCCAAGCAGGGTTCGCTTTCCTACGAGCAGTACTTC,CASSAKQGSLSYEQYF,few,TRBJ2-7,NA,TRBV18
TGTGCCAGCAGTTCTAGCGGGATCCTCGGCGAGCAGTACTTC,CASSSSGILGEQYF,many,TRBJ2-7,TRBD2,TRBV28
TGTGCCAGCAGTCCTCAGGGGGCTAACTATGGCTACACCTTC,CASSPQGANYGYTF,many,TRBJ1-2,TRBD1,TRBV11-2
TGTGCCAGCAGAGGCGGAGATTCACCCCTCCACTTT,CASRGGDSPLHF,few,TRBJ1-6,NA,TRBV6-2/TRBV6-3
TGTGCCAGCAGTACCCCTTCAGGGGAGACCCAGTACTTC,CASSTPSGETQYF,many,TRBJ2-5,NA,TRBV27
TGTGCCTGGAGTCCGCTGGGGGAGCAGTTCTTC,CAWSPLGEQFF,many,TRBJ2-1,NA,TRBV30
TGTGCCAGCAGTTACGGCGGGACCGGGGAGCTGTTTTTT,CASSYGGTGELFF,many,TRBJ2-2,NA,TRBV6-4
TGTGCCAGCTATTACGCCGGGGGAAAGGGGGAGACCCAGTACTTC,CASYYAGGKGETQYF,many,TRBJ2-5,NA,TRBV7-2
TGTGCCAGCAGCCAAGATGGGACAGAACTAGCCAAAAACATTCAGTACTTC,CASSQDGTELAKNIQYF,NA,TRBJ2-4,TRBD1,TRBV3-1
TGTGCCAGCAGAACCGGGACAGGGGAATCTCTCGACGAGCAGTACTTC,CASRTGTGESLDEQYF,NA,TRBJ2-7,TRBD1,TRBV7-2
TGTGCCATCAGTGAAGGACAGGGGCATAAGGGCTTCTATGGCTACACCTTC,CAISEGQGHKGFYGYTF,NA,TRBJ1-2,TRBD1,TRBV10-3
TGTGCCAGTAGTATAGACAGTTACAGATCTGCACATGCTGAAGCTTTCTTT,CASSIDSYRSAHAEAFF,many,TRBJ1-1,NA,TRBV19
TGTGCCAGCAGTCCGTCGGGACAGGGTTCACGGGAGCAGTACTTC,CASSPSGQGSREQYF,NA,TRBJ2-7,TRBD1,TRBV3-1
TGTGCCAGCAGTTACCCCCTCCTAGCGGGAGGCCTCTCTGGGACCAACGTCCTGACTTTC,CASSYPLLAGGLSGTNVLTF,NA,TRBJ2-6,TRBD2,TRBV6-5
TGCAGTGCTAGATTAACAGGGGGCCAAGAGACCCAGTACTTC,CSARLTGGQETQYF,many,TRBJ2-5,TRBD1,TRBV20-1
TGTGCCAGCACCATAGTTGGAACTAATGAAAAACTGTTTTTT,CASTIVGTNEKLFF,many,TRBJ1-4,NA,TRBV12-3/TRBV12-4
TGCAGCGTTGAATCCCTCCGGGAGGTAAACACTGAAGCTTTCTTT,CSVESLREVNTEAFF,few,TRBJ1-1,NA,TRBV29-1
TGCGCCAGCAGCCCCCGTCCCCAGATCGAGCAGTACTTC,CASSPRPQIEQYF,many,TRBJ2-7,NA,TRBV5-1
TGTGCCAGCAGCTTGGCAGGGCGAACTGAAGCTTTCTTT,CASSLAGRTEAFF,many,TRBJ1-1,NA,TRBV7-2
TGTGCCAGCAGTTTACCCAAGATAGCGGGCTTGGACAATGAGCAGTTCTTC,CASSLPKIAGLDNEQFF,many,TRBJ2-1,TRBD2,TRBV28
TGTGCCAGCACGCGAGTTCCATACCAAGAGACCCAGTACTTC,CASTRVPYQETQYF,many,TRBJ2-5,NA,TRBV7-9
TGTGCTAGTGGTTTGGTAGACAACTTCAATCAGCCCCAGCATTTT,CASGLVDNFNQPQHF,many,TRBJ1-5,NA,TRBV12-5
TGTGCCACCAGCAGAGATGAGTGGGTGCGGGGGGTCTACGACACCGGGGAGCTGTTTTTT,CATSRDEWVRGVYDTGELFF,many,TRBJ2-2,TRBD2,TRBV15
TGTGCCAGCAGCTTAAGGACTAGCGGGATGTTGACAGATACGCAGTATTTT,CASSLRTSGMLTDTQYF,many,TRBJ2-3,TRBD2,TRBV7-2
TGCGCCAGCAGTTTGAGATTGGAGGGGCAGACTGAAGCTTTCTTT,CASSLRLEGQTEAFF,many,TRBJ1-1,NA,TRBV5-1
TGTGTCAGCAGCTTGAGGACCGATCTGAACACTGAAGCTTTCTTT,CVSSLRTDLNTEAFF,few,TRBJ1-1,NA,TRBV27
TGTGCCAGCAGTTTAGACCGGGAGGGCCAGTTAAATGAGCAGTTCTTC,CASSLDREGQLNEQFF,few,TRBJ2-1,TRBD2,TRBV12-3/TRBV12-4